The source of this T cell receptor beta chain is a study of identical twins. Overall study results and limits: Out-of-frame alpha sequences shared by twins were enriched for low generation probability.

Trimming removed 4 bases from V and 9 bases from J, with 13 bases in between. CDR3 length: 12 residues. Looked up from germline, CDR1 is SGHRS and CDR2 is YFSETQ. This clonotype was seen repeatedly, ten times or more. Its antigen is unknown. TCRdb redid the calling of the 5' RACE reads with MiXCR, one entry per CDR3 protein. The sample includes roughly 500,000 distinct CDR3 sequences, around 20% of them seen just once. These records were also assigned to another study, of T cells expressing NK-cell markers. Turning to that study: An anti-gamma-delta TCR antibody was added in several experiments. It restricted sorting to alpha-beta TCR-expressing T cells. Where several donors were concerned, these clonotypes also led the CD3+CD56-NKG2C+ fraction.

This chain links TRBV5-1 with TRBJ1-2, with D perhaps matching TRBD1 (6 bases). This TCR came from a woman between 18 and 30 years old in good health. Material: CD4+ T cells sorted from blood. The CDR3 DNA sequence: TGCGCCAGCAGCCTACAGGGAGGCAGCTACACCTTC. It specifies CASSLQGGSYTF.